A single sample gave rise to the 13 T cell receptor beta chains below, sequenced in a study of blood T cell repertoires in COVID-19. Only in-frame clones appear in the TCRdb table, and some are missing; sequencing was by immunoSEQ multiplex PCR. The table lists fewer than 250,000 clones, around 85% of them singletons. The sequenced sample consisted of PBMCs or T cells enriched from blood (not recorded which). The source of these receptors is a woman aged 40 to 50 with acute COVID-19.

The genes are TRBV6-5 and TRBJ2-1, with 8 positions matching TRBD2. Trimming removed 5 bases from V and 3 bases from J; junction bases left unmatched: 6. The CDR3 is 15 residues long. Germline CDR1 is MNHEY and CDR2 is SVGAGI. CDR3 DNA: TGTGCCAGCAGTCGGGGGAGCGGGAGCTACAATGAGCAGTTCTTC. Amino acid sequence: CASSRGSGSYNEQFF.

The chain uses TRBV19 and TRBJ1-5; D may be TRBD1 (6 bases). The CDR3 runs 16 residues. Germline lookup yields CDR1 LNHDA and CDR2 SQIVND (reference sequence). V was cut by 5 bases and J by 7 bases, with 21 bases left in between. CDR3 region: CASSVTQGGRDQPQHF. CDR3 nucleotides: TGTGCCAGTAGTGTTACACAGGGAGGGAGAGACCAGCCCCAGCATTTT.

The V call is TRBV19, the J call TRBJ1-5, with 10 bases fitting TRBD1. The CDR3 has 18 residues. CDR1 is LNHDA, CDR2 SQIVND, per germline (reference sequence). V dropped 5 bases and J dropped 0; count of bases not matched to a gene: 10. CDR3 in amino acids: CASSPGTGATYSNQPQHF. CDR3 nucleotide sequence: TGTGCCAGTAGTCCCGGGACAGGGGCTACCTATAGCAATCAGCCCCAGCATTTT.

Notes on this clone: This sample also contains other DNA sequences that code for the same CDR3. This chain uses TRBV19 with TRBJ2-7; TRBD1 aligns across 11 bases. Germline values: CDR1 LNHDA, CDR2 SQIVND (reference sequence). This CDR3 is 13 amino acids long. CDR3 bases: TGTGCAAGCCGGGACAGGGGGACCTACGAGCAGTACTTC. Amino acid sequence: CASRDRGTYEQYF.

The rearrangement joins TRBV28 to TRBJ1-1, with D unresolved. Germline V gives CDR1 MDHEN, CDR2 SYDVKM. The CDR3 extends over 13 amino acids. Trimming stripped 1 base from V and 6 bases from J, with 9 bases between. The CDR3 here is CASSLSRQSEAFF. In nucleotides, the CDR3 is TGTGCCAGCAGTTTATCCAGGCAGTCTGAAGCTTTCTTT.

The chain links TRBV24-1 to TRBJ2-1, with D perhaps TRBD1 (7 bases). CDR1 is KGHDR, CDR2 SFDVKD, per germline. Trimming removed 4 bases at V and 8 bases at J, with 20 bases between. The CDR3 loop spans 16 amino acids. The CDR3 bases are TGTGCCACCAGTGACCCAGGGGGGTCCTACGTCCATGAGCAGTTCTTC. It encodes CATSDPGGSYVHEQFF.

The gene calls are TRBV15 and TRBJ2-7; a possible D gene is TRBD2 (5 bases). From germline, CDR1 is LNHNV and CDR2 YYDKDF (reference sequence). Trimming cost V 5 bases and J 1 base, with 15 bases left between them. This CDR3 is built from 15 residues. This CDR3 reads CATSLGPADSYEQYF. Written as DNA, the CDR3 is TGTGCCACCAGCCTCGGGCCAGCGGATTCCTACGAGCAGTACTTC.

This clone was seen a handful of times. Its ends do not fully match the called genes, so a read error is possible. The rearrangement uses TRBV6-5 and TRBJ2-7, with D possibly matching TRBD1 (6 bases). Germline assignment: CDR1 MNHEY and CDR2 SVGAGI. The CDR3 contains 14 residues. The CDR3 sequence is CASRKTGSSDEQYF. The CDR3 DNA follows: TGTGCCAGCAGGAAAACAGGGAGCTCCGACGAGCAGTACTTC.

The chain carries TRBV10-3 and TRBJ1-2, with 8 bases lining up with TRBD1. V was pared by 0 bases and J by 5 bases, with 5 bases of the junction left unmatched. Germline V CDR1 and CDR2: ENHRY, SYGVKD. The CDR3 consists of 15 residues. The CDR3 bases are TGTGCCATCAGTGAGTCAGCAGGGGGCTTGTATGGCTACACCTTC. It codes for CAISESAGGLYGYTF.

The chain carries TRBV5-4 and TRBJ1-5, with a tentative D call TRBD1 (6 bases). CDR1 is SGHNT, CDR2 YYREEE, per germline (reference sequence). The CDR3 length is 15 residues. V lost 0 bases to trimming and J lost 4 bases, with 11 bases between them. DNA for the CDR3: TGTGCCAGCAGCTTGGGAGGTACAGGGAATCAGCCCCAGCATTTT. Translation: CASSLGGTGNQPQHF.

The chain couples TRBV5-1 to TRBJ2-2, with 7 bases identical to TRBD2. J was trimmed by 5 bases and V by 0 bases; bases with no gene match: 10. The germline V gene has CDR1 SGHRS and CDR2 YFSETQ. There are 17 residues in the CDR3. CDR3 DNA sequence: TGCGCCAGCAGCTTGGACTGGGCGGGAGAACTAACCGGGGAGCTGTTTTTT. It specifies CASSLDWAGELTGELFF.

This rearrangement joins TRBV24-1 to TRBJ2-2, with TRBD1 identical over 9 bases. Germline CDR1 KGHDR, CDR2 SFDVKD. Trimming at V came to 7 bases and at J to 5 bases, leaving 10 bases not matched to a gene. CDR3 length: 16 residues. The CDR3 loop reads CATRGQGGIGTGELFF. The CDR3 DNA reads as TGTGCCACCAGGGGACAGGGAGGGATAGGTACCGGGGAGCTGTTTTTT.

This chain uses TRBV11-2 with TRBJ2-1, with D possibly matching TRBD2 (5 bases). Trimming cost V 4 bases and J 7 bases, with 20 bases left between them. This CDR3 has 16 amino acids. The V gene's germline CDR1 is SGHAT and CDR2 FQNNGV. The CDR3 nucleotides read TGTGCCAGCAGCTCCCCCCAACTAGGCACAAAGAATGAGCAGTTCTTC. It codes for CASSSPQLGTKNEQFF.